The 24 T cell receptor beta chains presented below share a single source sample, sequenced in a study of CXCR3-negative and CXCR3-positive naive CD8 T cells. General study points: Comparison of naive cells showed more hydrophobic TRB CDR3s in CXCR3-positive than in CXCR3-negative naive cells.

Antigens of these TCRs are unknown. Through 5' RACE with UMI labels, the TRB cDNA libraries were prepared. TCRdb re-called the 5' RACE reads, yielding one record per CDR3 amino acid sequence without DNA. The ten most abundant clones cover roughly 0.38% of a sample with roughly 100,000 distinct CDR3 sequences. Specimen: naive CXCR3+ CD8+ T cells from blood. The subset here: CD45RO-CCR7+CD27+CD95- naive CD8+ T cells expressing CXCR3 (TNR3+). These receptor sequences come from a human donor in good health. Some clones in this sample may be carry-over from other donors' samples.

CDR3 sequence reads: CASSQEVAGALHF. The V call is TRBV4-2, the J call TRBJ1-6; no DNA is available, so the TRBD1 call from TCRdb remains unchecked. Germline V lookup: CDR1 LGHNA, CDR2 YNFKEQ. The CDR3 loop spans 13 amino acids.

This rearrangement joins TRBV7-2 to TRBJ1-1. CDR1 and CDR2 (germline): SGHTA, FQGNSA. The CDR3 sequence is 17 residues long. Here the CDR3 reads CASSLAGPEAMNTEAFF.

The chain is built from TRBV11-3 and TRBJ1-1. The germline gives CDR1 SGHNT, CDR2 YENEEA. The CDR3 has 16 amino acids. CDR3 residues: CASSFPSLGMNTEAFF.

The CDR3: CASSLEDPRWSYNEQFF. This chain links TRBV11-1 with TRBJ2-1; the TCRdb D gene call, TRBD1, has no DNA to confirm it. CDR1 SGHAT and CDR2 FQDESV come from the germline V gene (reference sequence). CDR3 length: 17 residues.

V and J are TRBV20-1 and TRBJ1-2. Germline V gives CDR1 DFQATT, CDR2 SNEGSKA (reference sequence). The CDR3 consists of 11 residues. CDR3 sequence reads: CSASTDYGYTF.

The CDR3 spells CASSFGGHEQFF. The V and J genes are TRBV7-2 and TRBJ2-1; TCRdb's D call of TRBD1 is untestable without DNA. Per germline, CDR1 SGHTA and CDR2 FQGNSA. CDR3 length equals 12 residues.

The rearrangement uses TRBV28 and TRBJ2-5; the TCRdb call, TRBD1, lacks DNA for checking. CDR3 size: 15 residues. Germline CDR1 MDHEN, CDR2 SYDVKM. CDR3 in amino acids: CASSPRVPGVETQYF.

The chain has TRBV10-3 and TRBJ2-1; the TCRdb D gene call, TRBD1, has no DNA to confirm it. The CDR3 totals 14 residues. The germline CDR1 and CDR2 sequences are ENHRY and SYGVKD. This CDR3 reads CATGDRGLGDEQFF.

The chain uses TRBV7-6 and TRBJ1-1; absent DNA, TCRdb's TRBD1 call cannot be checked. The CDR3 runs to 12 residues. Per germline, CDR1 SGHVS and CDR2 FNYEAQ. CDR3 loop: CASSLVRDEAFF.

The chain employs TRBV15 and TRBJ2-3. The CDR3 covers 13 residues. Germline CDR1 is LNHNV and CDR2 is YYDKDF (reference sequence). The CDR3 spells CATSRASRDTQYF.

The V gene is TRBV12-3 or TRBV12-4, the J gene TRBJ2-7; TCRdb gives TRBD1 as the D gene, but with no DNA this cannot be confirmed. CDR3 length: 14 residues. The CDR3 protein is CASSEGDRGWEQYF.

V gene TRBV11-1 combines with J gene TRBJ2-3; TCRdb reports TRBD1, a call that lacks DNA to check it against. The CDR3 loop spans 17 amino acids. Germline V CDR1 and CDR2: SGHAT, FQDESV (reference sequence). CDR3 in amino acids: CASSLSPWDVLTDTQYF. Supplemented by reference TRBV11-1 and TRBJ2-3, the full variable domain reads EAEVAQSPRYKITEKSQAVAFWCDPISGHATLYWYRQILGQGPELLVQFQDESVVDDSQLPKDRFSAERLKGVDSTLKIQPAELGDSAMYLCASSLSPWDVLTDTQYFGPGTRLTVL.

The chain joins TRBV6-2 or TRBV6-3 to TRBJ2-7; the D gene TCRdb calls, TRBD1, cannot be checked with no DNA. The CDR3 has 13 amino acids. CDR1 and CDR2 from the germline V gene are MNHEY and SVGEGT. CDR3 sequence: CASGQGISYEQYF.

V is TRBV29-1 and J is TRBJ2-1; checking the TCRdb D call of TRBD1 is not possible without DNA. Germline V CDR1 and CDR2: SQVTM, ANQGSEA. This CDR3 spans 12 amino acids. The CDR3 here is CSGKGGNNEQFF.

This rearrangement joins TRBV29-1 to TRBJ1-2. The CDR3 is 15 residues long. Germline CDR1 is SQVTM and CDR2 is ANQGSEA. The CDR3 is CSVEDLRQGGNGYTF.

This rearrangement joins TRBV5-6 to TRBJ1-1; TCRdb designates TRBD1, a call that cannot be tested without DNA. CDR1 and CDR2 from the germline V gene are SGHDT and YYEEEE. This CDR3 contains 16 residues. CDR3 in amino acids: CASSLGGYSVKAEAFF.

CDR3 protein: CASSLILGDSYEQYF. The V call is TRBV11-2, the J call TRBJ2-7. The V gene's germline CDR1 is SGHAT and CDR2 FQNNGV. CDR3 length equals 15 residues. The full variable domain, completed using reference TRBV11-2 and TRBJ2-7, is EAGVAQSPRYKIIEKRQSVAFWCNPISGHATLYWYQQILGQGPKLLIQFQNNGVVDDSQLPKDRFSAERLKGVDSTLKIQPAKLEDSAVYLCASSLILGDSYEQYFGPGTRLTVT.

The chain employs TRBV5-5 and TRBJ2-1. The CDR3 extends over 15 amino acids. Germline V gene sequence: CDR1 SGHKS, CDR2 YYEKEE (reference sequence). The CDR3 is CASSLSQGLRNEQFF. Drawing the rest from reference TRBV5-5 and TRBJ2-1, the complete variable domain is DAGVTQSPTHLIKTRGQQVTLRCSPISGHKSVSWYQQVLGQGPQFIFQYYEKEERGRGNFPDRFSARQFPNYSSELNVNALLLGDSALYLCASSLSQGLRNEQFFGPGTRLTVL.

The rearrangement joins TRBV9 to TRBJ2-7; with no DNA, the TCRdb D assignment of TRBD1 cannot be verified. This CDR3 is built from 13 residues. Germline V gene data show CDR1 as SGDLS and CDR2 as YYNGEE. The CDR3: CASSAPTGGEQYF.

The chain combines TRBV20-1 with TRBJ2-7; TCRdb's D gene call, TRBD1, goes unchecked for lack of DNA. Germline loops: CDR1 DFQATT, CDR2 SNEGSKA (reference sequence). The CDR3 loop spans 11 amino acids. CDR3 residues: CSVSTGDEQYF.

V and J are TRBV4-2 and TRBJ1-5. The CDR3 runs 16 residues. CDR1 is LGHNA and CDR2 is YNFKEQ in the germline V gene. CDR3 region: CASSQDLEDSNQPQHF.

The chain recombines TRBV2 with TRBJ1-5; the D call from TCRdb, TRBD1, cannot be confirmed without DNA. The germline V gene has CDR1 SNHLY and CDR2 FYNNEI. CDR3 size: 14 residues. The chain's CDR3 is CASFQGPSNQPQHF.

The V call is TRBV29-1, the J call TRBJ2-5; the TCRdb call, TRBD1, lacks DNA for checking. Germline values: CDR1 SQVTM, CDR2 ANQGSEA. This CDR3 region has 15 residues. CDR3 amino acids: CSVEREAGSLETQYF.

This chain uses TRBV27 with TRBJ2-6. Germline loops: CDR1 MNHEY, CDR2 SMNVEV (reference sequence). The CDR3 runs to 14 residues. The CDR3 loop is CASREISGANVLTF.